This T cell receptor (beta chain) was sequenced during a study of identical twins. General study results and limits: Insertions were fewer in abundant cord blood beta clonotypes, whereas memory repertoires showed none of this pattern. Out-of-frame alpha sequences shared by twins showed excess low generation probability. Without tracking the same donors, conclusions rested on cross-sectional statistical analysis.

Trimming at V came to 5 bases and at J to 3 bases, leaving 10 bases not matched to a gene. The CDR3 loop spans 15 amino acids. Germline V gene sequence: CDR1 DFQATT, CDR2 SNEGSKA (reference sequence). Each cDNA held unique molecular identifiers, and template switching gave it a universal primer site. TCRdb independently ran MiXCR on the 5' RACE reads; one entry per CDR3 protein. The sample lists some 330,000 distinct CDR3 sequences, roughly 9% seen once, with 7.5% to 9.5% in the top ten. For this clonotype: Its target is not known.

The receptor comes from a woman aged 45-65 years in good health. V is TRBV20-1 and J is TRBJ2-3, with 8 bases aligning to TRBD1. The specimen was naive T cells sorted from blood. The CDR3 protein is CSAPLQGALTDTQYF. DNA for the CDR3: TGCAGTGCTCCTCTTCAGGGGGCGCTGACAGATACGCAGTATTTT.